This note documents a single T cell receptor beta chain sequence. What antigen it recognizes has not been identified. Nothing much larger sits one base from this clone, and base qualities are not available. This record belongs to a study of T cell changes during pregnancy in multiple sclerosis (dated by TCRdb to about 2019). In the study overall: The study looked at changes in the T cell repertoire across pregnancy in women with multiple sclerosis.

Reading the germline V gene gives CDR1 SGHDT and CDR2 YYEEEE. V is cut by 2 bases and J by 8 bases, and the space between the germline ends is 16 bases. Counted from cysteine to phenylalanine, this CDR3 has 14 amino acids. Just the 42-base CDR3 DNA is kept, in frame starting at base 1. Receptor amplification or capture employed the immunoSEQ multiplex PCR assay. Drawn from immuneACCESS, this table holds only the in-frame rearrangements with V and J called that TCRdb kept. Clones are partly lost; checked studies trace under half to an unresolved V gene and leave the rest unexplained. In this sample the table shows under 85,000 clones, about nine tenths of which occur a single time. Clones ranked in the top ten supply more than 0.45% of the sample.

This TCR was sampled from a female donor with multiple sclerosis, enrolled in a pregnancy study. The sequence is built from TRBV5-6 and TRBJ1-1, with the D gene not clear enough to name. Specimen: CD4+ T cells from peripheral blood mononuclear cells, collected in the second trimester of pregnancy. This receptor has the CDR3 CASSLISREAEAFF. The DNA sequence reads TGTGCCAGCAGCTTAATTTCTCGCGAAGCGGAAGCTTTCTTT.